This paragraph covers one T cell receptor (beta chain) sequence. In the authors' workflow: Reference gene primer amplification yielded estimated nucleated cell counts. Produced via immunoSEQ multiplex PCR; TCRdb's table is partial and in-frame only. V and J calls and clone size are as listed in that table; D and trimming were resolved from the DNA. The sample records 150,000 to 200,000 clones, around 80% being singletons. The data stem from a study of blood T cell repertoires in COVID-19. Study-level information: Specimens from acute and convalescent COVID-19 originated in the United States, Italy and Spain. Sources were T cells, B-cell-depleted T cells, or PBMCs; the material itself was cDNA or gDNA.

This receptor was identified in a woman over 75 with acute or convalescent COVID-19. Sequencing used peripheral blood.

Here the CDR3 DNA reads TGTGCCAGCAGCGCCGGACAGGCAGCTTTCTTT. Encoded protein: CASSAGQAAFF. The V gene is TRBV13, the J gene TRBJ1-1; 7 nucleotides agree with TRBD1. CDR1 and CDR2 (germline): PRHDT, FYEKMQ (reference sequence). The CDR3 has 11 residues. After removal of 5 bases from V and 10 bases from J, the junction contained 4 bases not matched to a gene.